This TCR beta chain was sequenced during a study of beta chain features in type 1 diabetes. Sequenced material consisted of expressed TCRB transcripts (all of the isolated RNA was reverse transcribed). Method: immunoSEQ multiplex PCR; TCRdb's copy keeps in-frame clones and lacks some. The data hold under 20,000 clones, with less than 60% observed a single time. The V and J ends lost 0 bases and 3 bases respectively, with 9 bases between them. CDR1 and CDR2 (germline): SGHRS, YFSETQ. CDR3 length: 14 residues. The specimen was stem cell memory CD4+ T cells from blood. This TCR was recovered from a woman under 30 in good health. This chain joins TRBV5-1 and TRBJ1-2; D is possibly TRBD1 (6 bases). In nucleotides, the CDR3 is TGCGCCAGCAGCTTGGTACCAGGGGACTATGGCTACACCTTC. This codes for CASSLVPGDYGYTF.